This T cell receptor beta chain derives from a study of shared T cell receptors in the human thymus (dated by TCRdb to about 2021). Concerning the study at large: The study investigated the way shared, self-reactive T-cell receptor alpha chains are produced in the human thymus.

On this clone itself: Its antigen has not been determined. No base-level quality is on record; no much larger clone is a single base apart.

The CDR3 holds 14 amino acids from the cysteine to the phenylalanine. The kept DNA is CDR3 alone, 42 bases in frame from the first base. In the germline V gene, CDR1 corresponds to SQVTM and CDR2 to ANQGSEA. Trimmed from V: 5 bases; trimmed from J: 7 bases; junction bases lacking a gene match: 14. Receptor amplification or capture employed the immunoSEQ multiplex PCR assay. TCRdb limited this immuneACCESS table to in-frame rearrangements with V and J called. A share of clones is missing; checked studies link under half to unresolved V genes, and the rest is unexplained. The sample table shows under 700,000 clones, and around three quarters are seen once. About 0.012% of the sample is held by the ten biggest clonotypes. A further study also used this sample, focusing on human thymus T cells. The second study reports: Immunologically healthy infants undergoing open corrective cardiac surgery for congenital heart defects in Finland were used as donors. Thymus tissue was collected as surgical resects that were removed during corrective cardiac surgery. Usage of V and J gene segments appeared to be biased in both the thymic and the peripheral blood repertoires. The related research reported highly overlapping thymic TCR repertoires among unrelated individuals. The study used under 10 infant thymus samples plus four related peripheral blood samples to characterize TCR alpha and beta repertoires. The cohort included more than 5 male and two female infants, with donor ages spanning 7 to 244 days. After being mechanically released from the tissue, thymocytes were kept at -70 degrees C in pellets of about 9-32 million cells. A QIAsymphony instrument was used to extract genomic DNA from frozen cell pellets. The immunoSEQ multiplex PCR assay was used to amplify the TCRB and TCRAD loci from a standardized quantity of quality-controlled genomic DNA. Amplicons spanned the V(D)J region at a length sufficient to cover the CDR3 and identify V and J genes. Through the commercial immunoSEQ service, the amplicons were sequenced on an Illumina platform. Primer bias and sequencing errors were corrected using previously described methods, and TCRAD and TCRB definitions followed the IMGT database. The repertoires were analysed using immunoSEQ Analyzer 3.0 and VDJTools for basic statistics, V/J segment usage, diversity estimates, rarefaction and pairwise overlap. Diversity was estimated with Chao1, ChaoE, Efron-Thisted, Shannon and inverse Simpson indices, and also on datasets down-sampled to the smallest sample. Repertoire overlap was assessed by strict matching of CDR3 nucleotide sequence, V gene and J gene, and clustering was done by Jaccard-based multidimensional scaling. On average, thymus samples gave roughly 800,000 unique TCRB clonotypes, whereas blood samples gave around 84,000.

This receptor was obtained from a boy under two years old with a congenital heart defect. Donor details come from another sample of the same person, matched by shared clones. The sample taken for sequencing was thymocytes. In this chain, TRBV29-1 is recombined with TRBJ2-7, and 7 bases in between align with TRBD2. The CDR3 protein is CSVRPRDYAQEQYF. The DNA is TGCAGCGTTCGCCCCCGGGACTACGCTCAGGAGCAGTACTTC.